One and the same sample provided the 19 T cell receptor beta chains below, sequenced in a study of T-cell memory formation after mild COVID-19. TCRdb reprocessed the 5' RACE reads via MiXCR and lists one record per CDR3 protein. This sample has some 180,000 distinct CDR3 sequences, with 10% to 15% found just once. What was sequenced was PBMCs or a T cell subset sorted from them (not recorded which). The origin of the receptors is a man in his late teens or twenties who had mild COVID-19 (a few samples of this study predate the infection). Cell type and time point are not known.

This clonotype was found many times. The V gene is TRBV5-1, the J gene TRBJ1-6; TRBD1 matches 8 bases. Germline CDR1 is SGHRS and CDR2 is YFSETQ. With 0 bases clipped from V and 7 bases from J, the junction kept 0 bases outside the gene matches. This CDR3 comprises 14 residues. The CDR3 sequence: CASSLDRGNSPLHF. The CDR3 bases are TGCGCCAGCAGCTTGGACAGGGGGAATTCACCCCTCCACTTT.

Only a few counts were recorded for this clonotype. The V and J genes are TRBV9 and TRBJ1-2, with D uncertain. CDR3 size: 13 residues. The ends were cut back, 4 bases at V and 3 bases at J, with 10 bases in the middle. CDR1 is SGDLS and CDR2 is YYNGEE in the germline V gene. The CDR3 DNA sequence: TGTGCCAGCAGCTCGGGGTCGGACTATGGCTACACCTTC. Translating gives CASSSGSDYGYTF.

This clonotype was seen more than once but under ten times. This sequence joins TRBV6-2 or TRBV6-3 and TRBJ2-1; 10 bases line up with TRBD2. Germline trimming cut 6 bases from V and 7 bases from J; bases unmatched to any gene: 9. Germline-derived CDR1 and CDR2 are MNHEY and SVGEGT. CDR3 length: 15 amino acids. The CDR3 protein is CASRRTLAGVNEQFF. Here the CDR3 DNA reads TGTGCCAGCAGGAGGACTCTAGCGGGGGTTAATGAGCAGTTCTTC.

This clonotype was counted a few times. The chain couples TRBV6-5 to TRBJ2-5; weak D call: TRBD2 (6 bases). The CDR3 totals 14 residues. CDR1 is MNHEY, CDR2 SVGAGI, per germline. Trimming took 10 bases from V and 1 from J, leaving 16 bases between them. CDR3 sequence reads: CATSRAGSQETQYF. In nucleotides, the CDR3 is TGTGCCACTTCCAGGGCGGGGAGCCAAGAGACCCAGTACTTC.

This clonotype was seen many times. This chain joins TRBV4-3 and TRBJ2-2; no clear D. The CDR3 contains 15 residues. Per the germline V gene, CDR1 is LGHNA and CDR2 is YSLEER. V was trimmed by 0 bases and J by 6 bases, leaving 11 bases between them. CDR3 coding DNA: TGCGCCAGCAGCCAAGAATCTCCGCAGGCCGGGGAGCTGTTTTTT. Its translation is CASSQESPQAGELFF.

This clonotype turned up a few times. V gene TRBV6-2 or TRBV6-3 combines with J gene TRBJ2-1; 9 bases are shared with TRBD2. From germline, CDR1 is MNHEY and CDR2 SVGEGT. V lost 6 bases to trimming and J lost 7 bases; unmatched junction nucleotides: 10. The CDR3 runs to 15 residues. As DNA, the CDR3 is TGTGCCAGCAGATCGAGCGGGGGGCCAGGTAATGAGCAGTTCTTC. Translated, it gives CASRSSGGPGNEQFF.

CDR3: CASRDQIGHTEAFF. CDR3 nucleotide sequence: TGTGCCAGCAGGGATCAGATAGGTCACACTGAAGCTTTCTTT. The chain carries TRBV2 and TRBJ1-1; D ambiguous. Trimming took off 6 bases at V and 3 bases at J, with 14 bases between the two ends. From germline, CDR1 is SNHLY and CDR2 FYNNEI. This CDR3 is 14 amino acids long.

The chain recombines TRBV4-1 with TRBJ1-1; unclear D gene. Germline V gives CDR1 MGHRA, CDR2 YSYEKL. V gave up 0 bases and J gave up 11 bases, with 13 bases separating them. The CDR3 length is 13 residues. CDR3 amino acids: CASSQDGERAAFF. The CDR3 region has the DNA TGCGCCAGCAGCCAAGATGGAGAAAGGGCGGCTTTCTTT.

The J gene is TRBJ2-1, the V gene TRBV6-2 or TRBV6-3; 9 bases align to TRBD2. The germline V gene encodes CDR1 MNHEY and CDR2 SVGEGT. V lost 2 bases, J lost 7 bases, and 6 bases stayed unmatched. The CDR3 has 15 amino acids. This CDR3 reads CASSYVRGGLNEQFF. The DNA of the CDR3 is TGTGCCAGCAGTTACGTGCGGGGGGGTCTAAATGAGCAGTTCTTC.

V is TRBV11-2 and J is TRBJ1-1; maybe TRBD1 (6 bases). CDR3 length equals 13 residues. CDR1 and CDR2 (germline): SGHAT, FQNNGV. V was clipped by 5 bases and J by 5 bases, with 12 bases between them. The CDR3 DNA reads TGTGCCAGCAGCCAACAGGGTGGAACTGAAGCTTTCTTT. Protein: CASSQQGGTEAFF.

The chain is built from TRBV15 and TRBJ1-4; D unresolved. V gave up 0 bases and J gave up 8 bases, with 13 bases separating them. Germline V gene sequence: CDR1 LNHNV, CDR2 YYDKDF (reference sequence). The CDR3 is 15 residues long. The CDR3 DNA sequence: TGTGCCACCAGCAGAGATCGTAGGTTTGAGGAAAAACTGTTTTTT. Amino acid sequence: CATSRDRRFEEKLFF.

The chain recombines TRBV2 with TRBJ1-1; D is uncertain. V lost 4 bases, J lost 5 bases, and 11 bases lay in between. The length of the CDR3 is 13 residues. Germline V CDR1 and CDR2: SNHLY, FYNNEI. The CDR3 coding sequence is TGTGCCAGCAGTGTCGTCGGGGAAACTGAAGCTTTCTTT. Residues: CASSVVGETEAFF.

This clonotype showed up just a few times. The CDR3 coding sequence is TGTGCCAGCAGCTTAAAACGCCGGAACACCGGGGAGCTGTTTTTT. This translates into CASSLKRRNTGELFF. The chain joins TRBV7-9 to TRBJ2-2; D not resolved. The CDR3 runs to 15 residues. The germline gives CDR1 SEHNR, CDR2 FQNEAQ (reference sequence). The germline V and J ends were trimmed by 2 bases and 1 base, with 8 bases remaining between them.

This clonotype was observed at least ten times. V gene TRBV7-2 combines with J gene TRBJ2-3; tentative D call: TRBD2 (6 bases). CDR3 size: 15 residues. Germline loops: CDR1 SGHTA, CDR2 FQGNSA. The germline V and J ends were trimmed by 0 bases and 1 base, with 8 bases remaining between them. CDR3 coding DNA: TGTGCCAGCAGCTTAGCCCAGCGGGGCACAGATACGCAGTATTTT. Translated: CASSLAQRGTDTQYF.

The chain links TRBV27 to TRBJ1-3, with D unclear. The CDR3 extends over 13 amino acids. Deletions cut 6 bases from V and 7 bases from J, with 13 bases between. Germline assignment: CDR1 MNHEY and CDR2 SMNVEV (reference sequence). This CDR3 is CASREISGNTIYF. CDR3 sequence (DNA): TGTGCCAGCAGAGAGATTTCGGGGAACACCATATATTTT.

The V call is TRBV20-1, the J call TRBJ2-1, with TRBD2 matching 9 bases. The CDR3 covers 16 residues. The germline V gene encodes CDR1 DFQATT and CDR2 SNEGSKA (reference sequence). J gave up 7 bases and V 0 bases, and 10 bases lay outside the gene matches. The CDR3 loop reads CSARDLGGGARNEQFF. CDR3 sequence (DNA): TGCAGTGCTAGAGATTTAGGCGGGGGGGCCAGGAATGAGCAGTTCTTC.

The V gene is TRBV5-4, the J gene TRBJ2-4; D remains unclear. Per the germline V gene, CDR1 is SGHNT and CDR2 is YYREEE (reference sequence). The CDR3 totals 15 residues. V was shortened by 5 bases and J by 1 base, with 13 bases between the two germline ends. In DNA, the CDR3 is TGTGCCAGCAGGGATGAAACCGGGGCCAAAAACATTCAGTACTTC. Translated, it gives CASRDETGAKNIQYF.

This clonotype has more than one count but fewer than ten. The rearrangement joins TRBV18 to TRBJ2-3; either TRBD1 or TRBD2 may fit D (5 bases each). The V gene lost 5 bases and the J gene lost 2 bases, with 14 bases spanning the gap. CDR1 is KGHSH, CDR2 LQKENI, per germline. This CDR3 region has 15 residues. CDR3 nucleotide sequence: TGTGCCAGCTCAGTCACCGGGACCATCACAGATACGCAGTATTTT. Amino acids: CASSVTGTITDTQYF. The full variable domain, completed using reference TRBV18 and TRBJ2-3, is NAGVMQNPRHLVRRRGQEARLRCSPMKGHSHVYWYRQLPEEGLKFMVYLQKENIIDESGMPKERFSAEFPKEGPSILRIQQVVRGDSAAYFCASSVTGTITDTQYFGPGTRLTVL.

This clonotype appeared a few times. This rearrangement joins TRBV28 to TRBJ2-7; 7 bases map to TRBD1. This CDR3 region has 12 residues. From germline, CDR1 is MDHEN and CDR2 SYDVKM. V was clipped by 6 bases and J by 3 bases; unmatched bases: 2. The CDR3 nucleotides read TGTGCCAGCAGCAGGGGGAGCTACGAGCAGTACGTC. Its translation: CASSRGSYEQYV.